These 22 T cell receptor beta chains originate from one sample sequenced in a study of blood T cell repertoires in COVID-19. TCRdb's table, derived via immunoSEQ multiplex PCR, lists solely in-frame clones and lacks some. Here the sample spans about 150,000 clones, approximately 86% being singletons. What was sequenced was PBMCs or T cells enriched from blood (not recorded which). Receptor source: a middle-aged woman who had recovered from COVID-19.

With regard to this clone: One end of the junction fails to match germline, which may point to a read error. This chain connects TRBV7-2 to TRBJ1-2; the D is unclear. The CDR3 extends over 12 amino acids. Germline CDR1 SGHTA, CDR2 FQGNSA. The DNA of the CDR3 is TGTGCCAGCAGCTCCTCGTTGGGGAGCTTAGCCTTC. Translation gives CASSSSLGSLAF.

The rearrangement links TRBV6-5 to TRBJ2-5; tentative D call: TRBD1 (6 bases). The germline V gene has CDR1 MNHEY and CDR2 SVGAGI. There are 13 residues in the CDR3. V was clipped by 7 bases and J by 6 bases, with 15 bases between them. The CDR3 loop reads CASTAPRDKTQYF. For the CDR3, the DNA is TGTGCCAGCACTGCCCCGAGGGACAAGACCCAGTACTTC.

This clone appeared a single time. The chain uses TRBV9 and TRBJ2-2; TRBD2 aligns across 10 bases. The germline V gene encodes CDR1 SGDLS and CDR2 YYNGEE. The CDR3 totals 18 residues. V was pared by 0 bases and J by 3 bases, with 8 bases of the junction left unmatched. In DNA, the CDR3 is TGTGCCAGCAGCGTAGAGCGTACTAGCGGGACTTACACCGGGGAGCTGTTTTTT. This sequence encodes CASSVERTSGTYTGELFF. The whole variable domain, filled in from reference TRBV9 and TRBJ2-2, reads DSGVTQTPKHLITATGQRVTLRCSPRSGDLSVYWYQQSLDQGLQFLIQYYNGEERAKGNILERFSAQQFPDLHSELNLSSLELGDSALYFCASSVERTSGTYTGELFFGEGSRLTVL.

The V call is TRBV13, the J call TRBJ2-1; D perhaps matches TRBD2 (5 bases). CDR1 and CDR2 from the germline V gene are PRHDT and FYEKMQ (reference sequence). This CDR3 has 12 amino acids. V shed 5 bases and J shed 10 bases, with 12 bases lying between them. The CDR3 protein is CASSATRGEQFF. The CDR3 coding sequence is TGTGCCAGCAGCGCCACCCGAGGGGAGCAGTTCTTC. Using reference TRBV13 and TRBJ2-1 for the parts outside the CDR3, the full variable domain is AAGVIQSPRHLIKEKRETATLKCYPIPRHDTVYWYQQGPGQDPQFLISFYEKMQSDKGSIPDRFSAQQFSDYHSELNMSSLELGDSALYFCASSATRGEQFFGPGTRLTVL.

The chain links TRBV5-1 to TRBJ1-2, with unresolved D. In germline, CDR1 is SGHRS, CDR2 YFSETQ. The CDR3 covers 13 residues. Trimming took off 1 base at V and 4 bases at J, with 8 bases between the two ends. Here the CDR3 reads CASSLPGIYGYTF. CDR3 nucleotide sequence: TGCGCCAGCAGCTTGCCCGGGATCTATGGCTACACCTTC.

Only a few counts were recorded for this clone. The chain is built from TRBV7-3 and TRBJ2-5; a possible D gene is TRBD2 (5 bases). V was shortened by 0 bases and J by 1 base, with 12 bases between the two germline ends. Germline CDR1 and CDR2: SGHTA and FQGTGA. This CDR3 spans 16 amino acids. The CDR3 here is CASSLTGGGSQETQYF. The CDR3 DNA reads TGTGCCAGCAGCTTAACCGGCGGAGGCTCCCAAGAGACCCAGTACTTC.

The genes are TRBV5-8 and TRBJ1-5; 8 bases map to TRBD1. The CDR3 is made up of 13 amino acids. Germline V gene lookup returns CDR1 SGHTS and CDR2 YDEGEE. The junction had 7 bases not matched to a gene; V was cut back by 7 bases and J by 7 bases. CDR3 nucleotides: TGTGCCAGCGAAACAGGGACAGGACAGCCCCAGCATTTT. Its translation is CASETGTGQPQHF.

The genes are TRBV11-2 and TRBJ2-1; D possibly corresponds to TRBD1 (5 bases). Germline V CDR1 and CDR2: SGHAT, FQNNGV. Between the trimmed V and J ends, which lost 1 base and 4 bases, there was a span of 11 bases. This CDR3 is built from 15 residues. CDR3 nucleotide sequence: TGTGCCAGCAGCTTAGGACAGATTCAGTACAATGAGCAGTTCTTC. The encoded protein is CASSLGQIQYNEQFF.

V gene TRBV5-1 combines with J gene TRBJ1-1; D might be TRBD1 (5 bases). The CDR3 has 14 residues. The germline V gene has CDR1 SGHRS and CDR2 YFSETQ. V lost 4 bases and J lost 5, with 15 bases in between. The CDR3 DNA reads TGCGCCAGCAGCCCCCGCCAGGGTGGGACTGAAGCTTTCTTT. This translates into CASSPRQGGTEAFF.

This clone showed up just once. The chain recombines TRBV2 with TRBJ2-1; TRBD2 matches at 14 bases. Germline CDR1 and CDR2: SNHLY and FYNNEI. Trimming removed 8 bases from V and 5 bases from J; junction bases left unmatched: 5. The length of the CDR3 is 15 residues. For the CDR3, the DNA is TGTGCCAGCTCGGGACTAGCGGGAGTTAACAATGAGCAGTTCTTC. Residues: CASSGLAGVNNEQFF.

The chain has TRBV5-1 and TRBJ2-2; 7 bases are shared with TRBD2. Germline V CDR1 and CDR2: SGHRS, YFSETQ. V lost 0 bases to trimming and J lost 1 base; unmatched junction nucleotides: 0. The CDR3 spans 15 residues. CDR3 sequence: CASSLAGGNTGELFF. DNA of the CDR3: TGCGCCAGCAGCTTGGCGGGGGGGAACACCGGGGAGCTGTTTTTT.

V gene TRBV10-2 combines with J gene TRBJ2-3, with unresolved D. V lost 10 bases to trimming and J lost 1 base, with 9 bases between them. The CDR3 has 12 residues. The germline V gene has CDR1 WSHSY and CDR2 SAAADI. CDR3 sequence (DNA): TGCGCCACCGGCCAGGGCACAGATACGCAGTATTTT. Encoded protein: CATGQGTDTQYF.

The rearrangement uses TRBV5-4 and TRBJ1-1; D may be TRBD1 (5 bases). The CDR3 runs to 14 residues. Germline lookup yields CDR1 SGHNT and CDR2 YYREEE (reference sequence). V lost 4 bases, J lost 3 bases, and 13 bases lay in between. CDR3: CASSPRGYDTEAFF. In DNA, the CDR3 is TGTGCCAGCAGCCCTAGGGGTTACGACACTGAAGCTTTCTTT. The entire variable domain, with the rest obtained from reference TRBV5-4 and TRBJ1-1, is as follows: ETGVTQSPTHLIKTRGQQVTLRCSSQSGHNTVSWYQQALGQGPQFIFQYYREEENGRGNFPPRFSGLQFPNYSSELNVNALELDDSALYLCASSPRGYDTEAFFGQGTRLTVV.

V is TRBV10-1 and J is TRBJ2-4; 10 positions agree with TRBD2. CDR3 length: 19 residues. The germline gives CDR1 WNHNN, CDR2 SYGVQD (reference sequence). With 2 bases clipped from V and 1 base from J, the junction kept 11 bases outside the gene matches. Written as DNA, the CDR3 is TGCGCCAGCAGTGAGCTCCGGCCAAGCGGGAGGGGGGCCAAAAACATTCAGTACTTC. This sequence encodes CASSELRPSGRGAKNIQYF.

This chain joins TRBV30 and TRBJ2-2; 8 bases agree with TRBD1. The junction had 0 bases not matched to a gene; V was cut back by 1 base and J by 5 bases. In germline, CDR1 is GTSNPN, CDR2 SVGIG (reference sequence). The CDR3 extends over 13 amino acids. The CDR3: CAWSGQGTGELFF. The CDR3 DNA follows: TGTGCCTGGAGTGGACAGGGGACCGGGGAGCTGTTTTTT.

The chain has TRBV5-1 and TRBJ2-7; 10 bases map to TRBD1. V shed 7 bases, J shed 6 bases, and the junction held 13 bases outside the gene matches. Germline-derived CDR1 and CDR2 are SGHRS and YFSETQ. The length of the CDR3 is 15 residues. The CDR3 spells CASASPGTGVFEQYF. The DNA of the CDR3 is TGCGCCAGCGCATCCCCAGGGACAGGGGTTTTCGAGCAGTACTTC. The entire variable domain, with the rest obtained from reference TRBV5-1 and TRBJ2-7, is as follows: KAGVTQTPRYLIKTRGQQVTLSCSPISGHRSVSWYQQTPGQGLQFLFEYFSETQRNKGNFPGRFSGRQFSNSRSEMNVSTLELGDSALYLCASASPGTGVFEQYFGPGTRLTVT.

In nucleotides, the CDR3 is TGTGCCAGCAGCTTGGACAGGGGCCCTAATTCACCCCTCCACTTT. It translates to CASSLDRGPNSPLHF. The rearrangement joins TRBV5-4 to TRBJ1-6, with TRBD1 identical over 7 bases. V lost 0 bases to trimming and J lost 6 bases; unmatched junction nucleotides: 3. The CDR3 loop spans 15 amino acids. Germline lookup yields CDR1 SGHNT and CDR2 YYREEE (reference sequence).

Turning to this clone: The junction shows a germline mismatch at one end, possibly a read error. The V gene is TRBV7-7, the J gene TRBJ1-1; D not resolved. Germline-derived CDR1 and CDR2 are SSHAT and FNYEAQ (reference sequence). CDR3 size: 14 residues. The CDR3 loop reads CASSPLTADTEAFF. The CDR3 nucleotides are TGTGCTAGCAGCCCACTAACGGCCGACACTGAAGCTTTCTTT.

The gene calls are TRBV25-1 and TRBJ2-7; TRBD1 agrees at 8 bases. V lost 7 bases to trimming and J lost 3 bases; unmatched junction nucleotides: 5. This CDR3 contains 13 residues. Germline V gene sequence: CDR1 MGHDK, CDR2 SYGVNS. Here the CDR3 reads CASTSGGGYEQYF. Written as DNA, the CDR3 is TGTGCCAGCACGTCAGGGGGCGGCTACGAGCAGTACTTC.

V is TRBV9 and J is TRBJ1-5; the D gene is possibly TRBD1 (6 bases). CDR3 length equals 15 residues. V was cut by 2 bases and J by 3 bases, with 12 bases left in between. Germline CDR1 SGDLS, CDR2 YYNGEE. Here the CDR3 reads CASSVDGDNNQPQHF. CDR3 coding DNA: TGTGCCAGCAGCGTTGACGGGGACAACAATCAGCCCCAGCATTTT.

The CDR3: CASSAGLAGVYEQYF. The CDR3 DNA reads as TGTGCCAGCAGTGCGGGACTAGCGGGAGTTTACGAGCAGTACTTC. The chain combines TRBV2 with TRBJ2-7, with 14 bases that match TRBD2. There are 15 residues in the CDR3. The trim removed 4 bases at V and 4 bases at J, leaving 3 bases unmatched. CDR1 and CDR2 (germline): SNHLY, FYNNEI. The variable domain in full, completed from reference TRBV2 and TRBJ2-7, reads EPEVTQTPSHQVTQMGQEVILRCVPISNHLYFYWYRQILGQKVEFLVSFYNNEISEKSEIFDDQFSVERPDGSNFTLKIRSTKLEDSAMYFCASSAGLAGVYEQYFGPGTRLTVT.

The chain couples TRBV6-2 or TRBV6-3 to TRBJ1-5, with D maybe TRBD1 (5 bases). Germline assignment: CDR1 MNHEY and CDR2 SVGEGT. Trimming removed 2 bases at V and 6 bases at J, with 29 bases between. This CDR3 contains 20 residues. The CDR3 here is CASSYRDYHRPNPAGQPQHF. CDR3 nucleotide sequence: TGTGCCAGCAGTTACAGAGATTATCACAGGCCCAACCCCGCAGGTCAGCCCCAGCATTTT.